This entry lists 20 T cell receptor beta chains sequenced from one sample in a study of T cells after yellow fever vaccination. TCRdb recomputed calls from the 5' RACE reads with MiXCR, one row per CDR3 protein. The table includes 200,000 to 300,000 distinct CDR3 sequences, 6.9% detected once. The sample was CD4+ T cells sorted from PBMCs, taken 15 days after the yellow fever booster vaccination. The receptors were gathered from a young man who received the YFV17D yellow fever vaccine.

The rearrangement joins TRBV11-1 to TRBJ2-2; D unresolved. The CDR3 runs to 18 residues. Germline loops: CDR1 SGHAT, CDR2 FQDESV (reference sequence). V lost 9 bases to trimming and J lost 5 bases, with 28 bases between them. CDR3 sequence (DNA): TGTGCCAGTATTCGAGCATTCCTCGGGCCTGGTACGACCGGGGAGCTGTTTTTT. It yields the protein CASIRAFLGPGTTGELFF.

The J gene is TRBJ2-5, the V gene TRBV24-1, with 10 nucleotides matching TRBD2. There are 16 residues in the CDR3. The V gene end was trimmed by 2 bases and the J gene end by 4 bases; junction bases not matched to a gene: 6. Germline values: CDR1 KGHDR, CDR2 SFDVKD. Written as DNA, the CDR3 is TGTGCCACCAGTGATTCGAAGCGGGAGGGCCGAGAGACCCAGTACTTC. It specifies CATSDSKREGRETQYF.

There are a few counts of this clonotype. This chain links TRBV18 with TRBJ2-1; D unresolved. Germline CDR1 is KGHSH and CDR2 is LQKENI. This CDR3 region has 12 residues. With 1 base removed from V and 10 bases from J, the gap between germline ends came to 8 bases. The DNA of the CDR3 is TGTGCCAGCTCACCACTTATCCAAGAGCAGTTCTTC. Translation: CASSPLIQEQFF.

Ten or more counts support this clonotype. V gene TRBV30 combines with J gene TRBJ2-3, with unresolved D. Germline V lookup: CDR1 GTSNPN, CDR2 SVGIG (reference sequence). The V end lost 0 bases, the J end lost 0 bases, and 10 bases lay between the germline ends. The CDR3 sequence is 15 residues long. CDR3 region: CAWSVPGSSTDTQYF. As DNA, the CDR3 is TGTGCCTGGAGTGTACCCGGATCAAGCACAGATACGCAGTATTTT.

The sample holds a few counts of this clonotype. The chain joins TRBV11-2 to TRBJ2-3, with TRBD1 as a possible D gene (5 bases). Germline values: CDR1 SGHAT, CDR2 FQNNGV. CDR3 length: 16 residues. V lost 2 bases and J 1 base, leaving 13 bases between the germline ends. In DNA form, the CDR3 reads TGTGCCAGCAGCTTAATGGCCCAGGGCGGCACAGATACGCAGTATTTT. This encodes CASSLMAQGGTDTQYF.

This clonotype was detected only a few times. The J gene is TRBJ2-1, the V gene TRBV19; maybe TRBD1 (6 bases). Germline V gene lookup returns CDR1 LNHDA and CDR2 SQIVND (reference sequence). The V end was cut by 8 bases, the J end by 3 bases, with 14 bases between. The CDR3 has 14 residues. CDR3 nucleotide sequence: TGTGCCAGTGGTTTTACAGGGAGCTACAATGAGCAGTTCTTC. It is translated as CASGFTGSYNEQFF.

The V gene is TRBV6-2 or TRBV6-3, the J gene TRBJ1-2; D not resolved. The CDR3 totals 13 residues. Between the trimmed V and J ends, which lost 2 bases and 2 bases, there was a span of 6 bases. From germline, CDR1 is MNHEY and CDR2 SVGEGT. In nucleotides, the CDR3 is TGTGCCAGCAGTTACGACGGCAACTATGGCTACACCTTC. Translation gives CASSYDGNYGYTF.

This clonotype was observed at least ten times. The chain employs TRBV29-1 and TRBJ1-2; TRBD1 matches 11 bases. The trim removed 4 bases at V and 7 bases at J, leaving 2 bases unmatched. Germline CDR1 SQVTM, CDR2 ANQGSEA. The CDR3 is 12 residues long. The CDR3 DNA follows: TGCAGCGTTGGGGACAGGGGGGGTGGCTACACCTTC. Its translation is CSVGDRGGGYTF.

V usage is TRBV7-3 and J usage is TRBJ2-1, with TRBD2 matching over 9 bases. The junction had 9 bases not matched to a gene; V was cut back by 5 bases and J by 10 bases. Germline-derived CDR1 and CDR2 are SGHTA and FQGTGA. CDR3 length: 14 residues. The CDR3 DNA reads as TGTGCCAGCAGCCCGCTAGCGGGATTTGGCGAGCAGTTCTTC. Its protein product is CASSPLAGFGEQFF.

This clonotype was observed at least ten times. The chain is built from TRBV29-1 and TRBJ2-5; the D is unclear. V gave up 5 bases and J gave up 5 bases, with 12 bases separating them. The CDR3 is made up of 12 amino acids. Per germline, CDR1 SQVTM and CDR2 ANQGSEA. CDR3 nucleotides: TGCAGCGTTCTAGGCCCGAGGGAGACCCAGTACTTC. Encoded protein: CSVLGPRETQYF.

The V and J genes are TRBV6-5 and TRBJ2-1; D unclear. There are 16 residues in the CDR3. The germline V gene encodes CDR1 MNHEY and CDR2 SVGAGI. Trimming removed 0 bases at V and 0 bases at J, with 9 bases between. This CDR3 is CASSYSSSNSYNEQFF. In DNA form, the CDR3 reads TGTGCCAGCAGTTACTCGAGCAGTAACTCCTACAATGAGCAGTTCTTC.

Ten or more counts support this clonotype. This chain links TRBV10-3 with TRBJ1-1, with D perhaps TRBD1 (6 bases). V was pared by 4 bases and J by 8 bases, with 11 bases between. This CDR3 is 12 amino acids long. Germline lookup yields CDR1 ENHRY and CDR2 SYGVKD. The CDR3 reads CAISGGGVEAFF. The CDR3 nucleotides read TGTGCCATCAGTGGAGGGGGGGTCGAAGCTTTCTTT.

The chain uses TRBV6-2 or TRBV6-3 and TRBJ2-7, with 10 bases fitting TRBD2. Germline V gene lookup returns CDR1 MNHEY and CDR2 SVGEGT. This CDR3 region has 14 residues. Trimming took 2 bases from V and 4 from J; bases not matched to a gene: 2. The DNA for the CDR3 is TGTGCCAGCAGTTACCTGGGACTAGCGTACGAGCAGTACTTC. Amino acid sequence: CASSYLGLAYEQYF.

This clonotype appeared a few times. The chain recombines TRBV18 with TRBJ2-6; D is uncertain. CDR1 and CDR2 from the germline V gene are KGHSH and LQKENI. Trimming took 8 bases from V and 3 from J, leaving 11 bases between them. The CDR3 has 14 amino acids. The DNA of the CDR3 is TGTGCCAGCCGAACCGAGTTTGGGGCCAACGTCCTGACTTTC. Amino acid sequence: CASRTEFGANVLTF.

Ten or more counts support this clonotype. The rearrangement uses TRBV5-1 and TRBJ2-7; D might be TRBD1 (5 bases). The CDR3 runs to 13 residues. V lost 4 bases, J lost 0 bases, and 8 bases lay in between. Per germline, CDR1 SGHRS and CDR2 YFSETQ. CDR3 amino acids: CASSLDNSYEQYF. The CDR3 DNA is TGCGCCAGCAGCCTGGACAACTCCTACGAGCAGTACTTC.

This clonotype was detected many times. The V gene is TRBV28, the J gene TRBJ2-3, with 8 nucleotides matching TRBD2. CDR1 is MDHEN, CDR2 SYDVKM, per germline. This CDR3 has 13 amino acids. V lost 3 bases to trimming and J lost 5 bases; unmatched junction nucleotides: 1. The CDR3 spells CASSLSGGDTQYF. In nucleotides, the CDR3 is TGTGCCAGCAGTTTGAGCGGGGGAGATACGCAGTATTTT. The whole variable domain, remainder taken from reference TRBV28 and TRBJ2-3, is DVKVTQSSRYLVKRTGEKVFLECVQDMDHENMFWYRQDPGLGLRLIYFSYDVKMKEKGDIPEGYSVSREKKERFSLILESASTNQTSMYLCASSLSGGDTQYFGPGTRLTVL.

This clonotype was counted only a few times. The chain uses TRBV5-6 and TRBJ2-1; 11 nucleotides line up with TRBD1. Germline-derived CDR1 and CDR2 are SGHDT and YYEEEE. This CDR3 spans 13 amino acids. The trim removed 9 bases at V and 7 bases at J, leaving 6 bases unmatched. The CDR3 spells CATGQGAGNEQFF. As DNA, the CDR3 is TGTGCCACCGGACAGGGGGCGGGTAATGAGCAGTTCTTC.

This chain links TRBV5-1 with TRBJ2-5, with D possibly matching TRBD1 (5 bases). The ends were cut back, 2 bases at V and 0 bases at J, with 8 bases in the middle. The CDR3 length is 14 residues. In germline, CDR1 is SGHRS, CDR2 YFSETQ. CDR3 DNA sequence: TGCGCCAGCAGCTTCACGACAGACCAAGAGACCCAGTACTTC. This sequence encodes CASSFTTDQETQYF.

The sample holds a few counts of this clonotype. The chain couples TRBV20-1 to TRBJ2-7; 12 bases map to TRBD1. Per germline, CDR1 DFQATT and CDR2 SNEGSKA (reference sequence). With 6 bases clipped from V and 6 bases from J, the junction kept 15 bases outside the gene matches. The CDR3 loop spans 16 amino acids. CDR3 in DNA: TGCAGTGCCCCTACCAGAGCCGGGACAGGGGGCCGCGAGCAGTACTTC. Protein sequence: CSAPTRAGTGGREQYF.

This clonotype was picked up many times. The rearrangement joins TRBV7-2 to TRBJ2-3; D unresolved. The CDR3 has 16 residues. CDR1 SGHTA and CDR2 FQGNSA come from the germline V gene. V was pared by 1 base and J by 0 bases, with 11 bases between. CDR3 loop: CASSLDIATSTDTQYF. In DNA, the CDR3 is TGTGCCAGCAGCTTAGACATCGCCACTAGCACAGATACGCAGTATTTT. The full variable domain, completed using reference TRBV7-2 and TRBJ2-3, is GAGVSQSPSNKVTEKGKDVELRCDPISGHTALYWYRQSLGQGLEFLIYFQGNSAPDKSGLPSDRFSAERTGGSVSTLTIQRTQQEDSAVYLCASSLDIATSTDTQYFGPGTRLTVL.